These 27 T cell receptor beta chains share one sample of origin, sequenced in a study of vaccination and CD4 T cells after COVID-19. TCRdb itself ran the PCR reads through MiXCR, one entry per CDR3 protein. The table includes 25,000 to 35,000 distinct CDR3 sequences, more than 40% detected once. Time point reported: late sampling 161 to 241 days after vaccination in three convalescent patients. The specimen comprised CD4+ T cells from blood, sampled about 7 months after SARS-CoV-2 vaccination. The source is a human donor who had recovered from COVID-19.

The CDR3 is CSARTDNYGYTF. The CDR3 region has the DNA TGCAGTGCCCGGACAGACAACTATGGCTACACCTTC. The V gene is TRBV20-1, the J gene TRBJ1-2, with D possibly TRBD1 on 6 matching bases. The V gene lost 6 bases and the J gene lost 2 bases, with 10 bases spanning the gap. The CDR3 covers 12 residues. Germline V lookup: CDR1 DFQATT, CDR2 SNEGSKA (reference sequence).

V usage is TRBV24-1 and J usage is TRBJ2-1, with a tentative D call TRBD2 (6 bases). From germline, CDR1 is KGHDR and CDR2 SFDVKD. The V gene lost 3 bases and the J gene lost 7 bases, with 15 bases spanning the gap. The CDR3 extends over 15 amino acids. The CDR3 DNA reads TGTGCCACCAGTGATACGGGAGAATTAAGGAATGAGCAGTTCTTC. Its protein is CATSDTGELRNEQFF.

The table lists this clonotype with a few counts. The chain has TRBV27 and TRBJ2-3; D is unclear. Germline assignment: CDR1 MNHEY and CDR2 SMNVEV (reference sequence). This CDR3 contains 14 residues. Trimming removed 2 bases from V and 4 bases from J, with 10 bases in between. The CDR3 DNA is TGTGCCAGCAGTTTAGGGGTGTACCCAGATACGCAGTATTTT. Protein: CASSLGVYPDTQYF.

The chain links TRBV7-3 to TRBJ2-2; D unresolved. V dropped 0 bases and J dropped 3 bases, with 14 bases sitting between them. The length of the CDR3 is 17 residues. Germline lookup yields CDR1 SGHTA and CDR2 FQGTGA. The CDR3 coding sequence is TGTGCCAGCAGCTTAACCGTGCTTACCACCTACACCGGGGAGCTGTTTTTT. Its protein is CASSLTVLTTYTGELFF. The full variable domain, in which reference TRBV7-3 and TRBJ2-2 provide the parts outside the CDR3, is GAGVSQTPSNKVTEKGKYVELRCDPISGHTALYWYRQSLGQGPEFLIYFQGTGAADDSGLPNDRFFAVRPEGSVSTLKIQRTERGDSAVYLCASSLTVLTTYTGELFFGEGSRLTVL.

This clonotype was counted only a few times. The DNA of the CDR3 is TGTGCCAGTAGTTACGGACAGGCGACTATGAACACTGAAGCTTTCTTT. Translated: CASSYGQATMNTEAFF. The chain is built from TRBV19 and TRBJ1-1, with 7 bases aligning to TRBD1. CDR3 length equals 16 residues. V gave up 5 bases and J gave up 0 bases; unmatched junction bases: 9. The germline CDR1 and CDR2 sequences are LNHDA and SQIVND (reference sequence).

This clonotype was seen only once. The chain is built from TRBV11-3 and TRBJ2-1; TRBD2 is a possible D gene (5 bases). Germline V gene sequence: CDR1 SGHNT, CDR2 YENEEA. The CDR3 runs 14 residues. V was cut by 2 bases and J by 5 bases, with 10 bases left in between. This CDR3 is CASSLSRRDNEQFF. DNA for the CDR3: TGTGCCAGCAGCTTATCACGGCGGGACAATGAGCAGTTCTTC.

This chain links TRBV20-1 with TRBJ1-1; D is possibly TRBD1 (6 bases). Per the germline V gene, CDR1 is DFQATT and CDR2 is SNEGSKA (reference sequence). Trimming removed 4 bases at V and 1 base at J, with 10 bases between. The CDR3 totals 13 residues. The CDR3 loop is CSAIPGQNTEAFF. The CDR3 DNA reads TGCAGTGCTATTCCGGGACAGAACACTGAAGCTTTCTTT.

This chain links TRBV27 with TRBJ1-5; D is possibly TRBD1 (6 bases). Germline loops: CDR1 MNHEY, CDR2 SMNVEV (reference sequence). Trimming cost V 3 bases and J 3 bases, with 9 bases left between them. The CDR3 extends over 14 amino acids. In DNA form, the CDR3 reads TGTGCCAGCAGTTTGGGGGCCTACAATCAGCCCCAGCATTTT. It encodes CASSLGAYNQPQHF.

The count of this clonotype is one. CDR3 bases: TGTGCCACCAGCAGAGGGGGGTCCCAGAGATACGAGCAGTACTTC. Translating gives CATSRGGSQRYEQYF. This sequence joins TRBV15 and TRBJ2-7; possibly TRBD1 or TRBD2 for D (5 bases each). The V end lost 1 base, the J end lost 4 bases, and 14 bases lay between the germline ends. The CDR3 contains 15 residues. Germline CDR1 reads LNHNV; CDR2 reads YYDKDF (reference sequence).

Here the CDR3 reads CASSPGIITSNTEAFF. CDR3 nucleotides: TGTGCCAGCAGCCCCGGGATTATCACCTCGAACACTGAAGCTTTCTTT. The chain couples TRBV7-9 to TRBJ1-1; D is ambiguous. The V gene lost 5 bases and the J gene lost 1 base, with 17 bases spanning the gap. The CDR3 contains 16 residues. The germline gives CDR1 SEHNR, CDR2 FQNEAQ (reference sequence).

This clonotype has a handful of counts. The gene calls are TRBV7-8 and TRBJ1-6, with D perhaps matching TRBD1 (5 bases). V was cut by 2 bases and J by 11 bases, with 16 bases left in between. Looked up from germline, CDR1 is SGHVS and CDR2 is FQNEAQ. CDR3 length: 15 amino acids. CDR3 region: CASSLRDQGAPPLHF. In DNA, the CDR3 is TGTGCCAGCAGCTTAAGAGATCAGGGCGCGCCACCCCTCCACTTT.

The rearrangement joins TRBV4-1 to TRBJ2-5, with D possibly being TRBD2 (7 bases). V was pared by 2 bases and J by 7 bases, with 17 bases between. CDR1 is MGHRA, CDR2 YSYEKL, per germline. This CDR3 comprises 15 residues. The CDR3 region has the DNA TGCGCCAGCAGCCAAACCCGAGGGGGGGCAGGGACCCAGTACTTC. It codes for CASSQTRGGAGTQYF.

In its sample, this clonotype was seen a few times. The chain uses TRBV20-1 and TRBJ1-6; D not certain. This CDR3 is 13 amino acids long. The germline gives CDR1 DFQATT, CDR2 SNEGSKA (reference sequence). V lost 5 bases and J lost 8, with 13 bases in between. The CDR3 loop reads CSAGSSRHSPLHF. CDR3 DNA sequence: TGCAGTGCTGGGTCCAGTCGGCATTCACCCCTCCACTTT.

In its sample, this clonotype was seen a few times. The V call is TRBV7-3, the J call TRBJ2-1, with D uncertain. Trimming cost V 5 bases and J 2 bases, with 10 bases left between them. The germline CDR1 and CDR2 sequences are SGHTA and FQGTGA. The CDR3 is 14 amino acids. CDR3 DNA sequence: TGTGCCAGCAGCCCCGGGCTAGCCTACAATGAGCAGTTCTTC. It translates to CASSPGLAYNEQFF. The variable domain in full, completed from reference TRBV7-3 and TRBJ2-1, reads GAGVSQTPSNKVTEKGKYVELRCDPISGHTALYWYRQSLGQGPEFLIYFQGTGAADDSGLPNDRFFAVRPEGSVSTLKIQRTERGDSAVYLCASSPGLAYNEQFFGPGTRLTVL.

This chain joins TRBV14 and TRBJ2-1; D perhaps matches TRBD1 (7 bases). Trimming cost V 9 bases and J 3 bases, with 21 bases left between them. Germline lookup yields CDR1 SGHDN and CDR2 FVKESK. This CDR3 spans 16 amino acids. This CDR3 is CASGQAGGNFYNEQFF. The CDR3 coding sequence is TGTGCCAGTGGACAGGCCGGCGGGAACTTCTACAATGAGCAGTTCTTC. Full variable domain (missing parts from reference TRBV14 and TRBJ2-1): EAGVTQFPSHSVIEKGQTVTLRCDPISGHDNLYWYRRVMGKEIKFLLHFVKESKQDESGMPNNRFLAERTGGTYSTLKVQPAELEDSGVYFCASGQAGGNFYNEQFFGPGTRLTVL.

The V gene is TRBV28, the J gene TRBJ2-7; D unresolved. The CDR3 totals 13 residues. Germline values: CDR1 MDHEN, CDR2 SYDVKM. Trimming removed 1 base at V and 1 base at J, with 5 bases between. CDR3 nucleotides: TGTGCCAGCAGTTTATCCCCTTCCTACGAGCAGTACTTC. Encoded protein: CASSLSPSYEQYF.

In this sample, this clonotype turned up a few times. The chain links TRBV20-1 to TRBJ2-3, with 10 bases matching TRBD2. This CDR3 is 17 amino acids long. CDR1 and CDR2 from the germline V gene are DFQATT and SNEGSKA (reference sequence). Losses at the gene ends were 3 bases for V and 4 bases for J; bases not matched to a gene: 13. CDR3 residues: CSARGDFLAGASDTQYF. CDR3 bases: TGCAGTGCTAGGGGGGACTTTCTAGCGGGAGCCTCAGATACGCAGTATTTT.

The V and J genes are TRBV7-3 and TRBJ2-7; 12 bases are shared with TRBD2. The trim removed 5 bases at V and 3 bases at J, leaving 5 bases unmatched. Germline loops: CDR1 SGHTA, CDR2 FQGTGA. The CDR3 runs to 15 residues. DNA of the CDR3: TGTGCCAGCAGCGAACTAGCGGGAGGATTCTACGAGCAGTACTTC. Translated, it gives CASSELAGGFYEQYF.

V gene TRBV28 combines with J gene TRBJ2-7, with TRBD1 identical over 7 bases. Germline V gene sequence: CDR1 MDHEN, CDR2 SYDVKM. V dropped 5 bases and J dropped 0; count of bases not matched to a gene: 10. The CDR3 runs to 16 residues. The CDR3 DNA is TGTGCCAGCAGTGAAGGGGGCGCCACCAACTCCTACGAGCAGTACTTC. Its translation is CASSEGGATNSYEQYF. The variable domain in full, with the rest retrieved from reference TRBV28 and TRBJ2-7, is DVKVTQSSRYLVKRTGEKVFLECVQDMDHENMFWYRQDPGLGLRLIYFSYDVKMKEKGDIPEGYSVSREKKERFSLILESASTNQTSMYLCASSEGGATNSYEQYFGPGTRLTVT.

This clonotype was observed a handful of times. In DNA form, the CDR3 reads TGTGCCAGCAGTTTATACAGCCTGAATAGCAATCAGCCCCAGCATTTT. It translates to CASSLYSLNSNQPQHF. The V and J genes are TRBV27 and TRBJ1-5; D uncertain. The germline gives CDR1 MNHEY, CDR2 SMNVEV (reference sequence). Trimming pared 1 base from V and 0 bases from J, leaving 10 bases between. The CDR3 has 16 residues.

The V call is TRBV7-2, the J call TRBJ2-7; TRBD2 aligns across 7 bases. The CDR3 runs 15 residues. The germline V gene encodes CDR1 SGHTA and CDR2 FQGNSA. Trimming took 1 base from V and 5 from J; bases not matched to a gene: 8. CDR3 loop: CASSLEGTIGNEQYF. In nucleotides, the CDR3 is TGTGCCAGCAGCTTAGAAGGGACTATTGGAAACGAGCAGTACTTC.

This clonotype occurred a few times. The CDR3 DNA reads as TGTGCCAGCAGTTTATCTGCGGGGTGGGCGGCTCAAGGGGCCCAGTACTTC. Translating it yields CASSLSAGWAAQGAQYF. This sequence joins TRBV27 and TRBJ2-5, with D perhaps matching TRBD2 (6 bases). Trimming took 0 bases from V and 9 from J, leaving 23 bases between them. The length of the CDR3 is 17 residues. CDR1 is MNHEY, CDR2 SMNVEV, per germline (reference sequence).

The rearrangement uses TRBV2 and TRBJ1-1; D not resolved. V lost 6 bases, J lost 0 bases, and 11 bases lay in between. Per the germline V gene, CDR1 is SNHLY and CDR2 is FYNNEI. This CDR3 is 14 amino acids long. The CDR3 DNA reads TGTGCCAGCAGGGTAATCGACATGAACACTGAAGCTTTCTTT. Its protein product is CASRVIDMNTEAFF.

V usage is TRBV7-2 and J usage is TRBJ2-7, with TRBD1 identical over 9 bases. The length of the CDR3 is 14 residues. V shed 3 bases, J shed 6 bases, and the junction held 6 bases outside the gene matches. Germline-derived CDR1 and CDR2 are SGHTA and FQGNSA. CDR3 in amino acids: CASSLGTGSGEQYF. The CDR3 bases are TGTGCCAGCAGCTTGGGGACAGGGTCGGGCGAGCAGTACTTC.

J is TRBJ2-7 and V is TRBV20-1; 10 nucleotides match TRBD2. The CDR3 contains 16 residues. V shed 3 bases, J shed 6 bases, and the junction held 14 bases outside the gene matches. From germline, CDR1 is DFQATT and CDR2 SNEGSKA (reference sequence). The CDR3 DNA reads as TGCAGTGCTAGGGGGGGTGGCAGCGGGAGGGCCGGCGAGCAGTACTTC. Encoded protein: CSARGGGSGRAGEQYF.

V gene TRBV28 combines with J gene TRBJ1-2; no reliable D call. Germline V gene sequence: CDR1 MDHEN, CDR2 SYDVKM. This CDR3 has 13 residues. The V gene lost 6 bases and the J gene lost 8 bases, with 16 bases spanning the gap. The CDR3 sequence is CASSSRRVGGYTF. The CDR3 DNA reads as TGTGCCAGCAGCTCGAGGCGGGTGGGAGGCTACACCTTC.

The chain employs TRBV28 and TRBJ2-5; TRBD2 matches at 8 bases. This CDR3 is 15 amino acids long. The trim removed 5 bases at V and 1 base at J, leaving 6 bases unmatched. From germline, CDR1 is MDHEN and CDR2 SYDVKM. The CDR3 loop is CASSIRGGPQETQYF. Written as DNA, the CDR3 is TGTGCCAGCAGTATTCGGGGGGGGCCCCAAGAGACCCAGTACTTC.